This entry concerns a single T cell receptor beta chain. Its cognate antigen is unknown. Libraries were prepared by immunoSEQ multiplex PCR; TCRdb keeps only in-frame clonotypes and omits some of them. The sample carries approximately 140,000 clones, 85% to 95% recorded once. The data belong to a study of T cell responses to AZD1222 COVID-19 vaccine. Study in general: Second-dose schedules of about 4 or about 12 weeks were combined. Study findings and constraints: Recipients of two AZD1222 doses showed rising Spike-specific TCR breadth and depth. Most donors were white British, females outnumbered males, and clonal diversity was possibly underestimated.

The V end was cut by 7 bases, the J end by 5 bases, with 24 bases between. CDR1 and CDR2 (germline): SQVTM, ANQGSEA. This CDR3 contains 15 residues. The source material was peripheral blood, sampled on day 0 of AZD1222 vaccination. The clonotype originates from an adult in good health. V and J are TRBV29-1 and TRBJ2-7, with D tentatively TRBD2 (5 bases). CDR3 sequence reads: CSATPTGSTLDEQYF. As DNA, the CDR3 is TGCAGCGCTACTCCCACGGGGTCAACCCTCGACGAGCAGTACTTC.